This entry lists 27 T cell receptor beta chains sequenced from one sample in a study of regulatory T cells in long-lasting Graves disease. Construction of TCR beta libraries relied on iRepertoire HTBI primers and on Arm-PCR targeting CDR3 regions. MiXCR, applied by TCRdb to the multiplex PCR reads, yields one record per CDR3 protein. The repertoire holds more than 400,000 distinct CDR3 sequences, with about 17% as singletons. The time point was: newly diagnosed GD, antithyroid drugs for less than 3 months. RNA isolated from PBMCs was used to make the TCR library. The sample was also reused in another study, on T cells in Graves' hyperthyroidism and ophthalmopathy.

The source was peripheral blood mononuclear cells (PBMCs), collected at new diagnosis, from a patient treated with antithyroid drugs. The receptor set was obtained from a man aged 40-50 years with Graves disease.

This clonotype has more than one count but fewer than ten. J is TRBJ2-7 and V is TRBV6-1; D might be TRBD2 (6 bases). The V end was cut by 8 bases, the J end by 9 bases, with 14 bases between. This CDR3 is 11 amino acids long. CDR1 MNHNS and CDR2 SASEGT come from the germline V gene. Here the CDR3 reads CASAGTTGQYF. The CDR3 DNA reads TGTGCCAGCGCGGGAACTACTGGGCAGTACTTC.

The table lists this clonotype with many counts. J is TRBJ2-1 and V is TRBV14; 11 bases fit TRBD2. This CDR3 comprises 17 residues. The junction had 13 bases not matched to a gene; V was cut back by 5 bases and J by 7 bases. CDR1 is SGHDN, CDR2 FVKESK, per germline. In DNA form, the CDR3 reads TGTGCCAGCAGCAACCAGTTAGGACTAGCGGGTGAAAATGAGCAGTTCTTC. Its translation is CASSNQLGLAGENEQFF.

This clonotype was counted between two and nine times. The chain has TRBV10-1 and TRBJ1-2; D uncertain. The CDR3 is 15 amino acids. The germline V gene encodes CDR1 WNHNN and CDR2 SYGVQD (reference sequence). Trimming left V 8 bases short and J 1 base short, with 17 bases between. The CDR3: CASALGSRLNYGYTF. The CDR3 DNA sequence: TGCGCCAGCGCCCTAGGTAGTCGGCTTAACTATGGCTACACCTTC.

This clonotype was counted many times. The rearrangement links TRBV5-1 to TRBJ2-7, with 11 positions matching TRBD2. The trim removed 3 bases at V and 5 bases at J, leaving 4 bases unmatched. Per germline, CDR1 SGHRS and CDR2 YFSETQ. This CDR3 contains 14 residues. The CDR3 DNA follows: TGCGCCAGCAGCTGGATAGCGGGAGGGGACGAGCAGTACTTC. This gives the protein CASSWIAGGDEQYF.

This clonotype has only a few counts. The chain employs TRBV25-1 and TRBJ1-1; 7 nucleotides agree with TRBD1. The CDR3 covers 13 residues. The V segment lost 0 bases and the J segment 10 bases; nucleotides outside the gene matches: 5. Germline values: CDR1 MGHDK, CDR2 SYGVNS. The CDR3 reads CASSEYPDRTAFF. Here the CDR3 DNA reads TGTGCCAGCAGTGAATACCCGGACAGGACAGCTTTCTTT.

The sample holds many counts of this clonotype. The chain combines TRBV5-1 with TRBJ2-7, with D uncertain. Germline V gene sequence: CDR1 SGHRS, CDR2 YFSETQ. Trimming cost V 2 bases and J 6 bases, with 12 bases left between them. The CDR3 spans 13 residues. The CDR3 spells CASSFVSDLEQYF. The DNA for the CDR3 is TGCGCCAGCAGCTTTGTCAGCGACCTCGAGCAGTACTTC.

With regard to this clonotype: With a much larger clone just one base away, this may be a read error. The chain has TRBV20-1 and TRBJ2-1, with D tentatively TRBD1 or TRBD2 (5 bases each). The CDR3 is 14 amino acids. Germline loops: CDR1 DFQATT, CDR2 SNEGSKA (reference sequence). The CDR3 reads CGAPRGRVYNEQFF. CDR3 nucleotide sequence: TGCGGTGCTCCACGGGGCAGGGTATACAATGAGCAGTTCTTC.

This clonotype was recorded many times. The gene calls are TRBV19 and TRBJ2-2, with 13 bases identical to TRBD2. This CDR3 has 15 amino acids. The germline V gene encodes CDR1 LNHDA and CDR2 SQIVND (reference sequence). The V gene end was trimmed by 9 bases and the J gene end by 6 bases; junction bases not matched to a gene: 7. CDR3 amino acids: CASTRTSGSPGELFF. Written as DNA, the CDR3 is TGTGCCAGCACTAGGACTAGCGGGAGCCCCGGGGAGCTGTTTTTT.

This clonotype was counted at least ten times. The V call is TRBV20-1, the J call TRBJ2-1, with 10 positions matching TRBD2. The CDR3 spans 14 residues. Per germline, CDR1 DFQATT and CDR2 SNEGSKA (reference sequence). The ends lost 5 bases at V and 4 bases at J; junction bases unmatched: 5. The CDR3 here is CSAPGTSDYNEQFF. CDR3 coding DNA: TGCAGTGCTCCCGGGACTAGCGATTACAATGAGCAGTTCTTC.

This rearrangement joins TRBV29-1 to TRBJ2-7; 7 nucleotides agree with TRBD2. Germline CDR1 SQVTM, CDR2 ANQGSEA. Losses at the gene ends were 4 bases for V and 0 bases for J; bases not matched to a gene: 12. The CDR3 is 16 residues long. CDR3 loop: CSVVGAGGTTSYEQYF. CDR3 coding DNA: TGCAGCGTTGTGGGTGCTGGCGGGACTACCTCCTACGAGCAGTACTTC.

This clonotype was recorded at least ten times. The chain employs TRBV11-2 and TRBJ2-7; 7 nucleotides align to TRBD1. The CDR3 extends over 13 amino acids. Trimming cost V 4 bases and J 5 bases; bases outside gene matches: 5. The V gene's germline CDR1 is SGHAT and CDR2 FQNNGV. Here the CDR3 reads CASSSDRDHEQYF. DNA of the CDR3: TGTGCCAGCAGCTCCGACAGGGACCACGAGCAGTACTTC.

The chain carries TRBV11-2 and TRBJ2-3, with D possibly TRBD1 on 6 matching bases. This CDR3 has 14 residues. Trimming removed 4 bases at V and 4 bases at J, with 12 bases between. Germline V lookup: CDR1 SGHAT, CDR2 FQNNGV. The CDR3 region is CASSSQGWADTQYF. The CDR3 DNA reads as TGTGCCAGCAGCTCGCAGGGGTGGGCAGATACGCAGTATTTT.

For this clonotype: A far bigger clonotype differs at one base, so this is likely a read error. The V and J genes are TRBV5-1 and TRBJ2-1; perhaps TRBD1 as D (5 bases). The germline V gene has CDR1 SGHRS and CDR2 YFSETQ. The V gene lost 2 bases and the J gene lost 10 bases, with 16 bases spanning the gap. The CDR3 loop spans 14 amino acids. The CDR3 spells CASSLQDGSYEQFF. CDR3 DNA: TGCGCCAGCAGCTTACAGGACGGGTCCTACGAGCAGTTCTTC.

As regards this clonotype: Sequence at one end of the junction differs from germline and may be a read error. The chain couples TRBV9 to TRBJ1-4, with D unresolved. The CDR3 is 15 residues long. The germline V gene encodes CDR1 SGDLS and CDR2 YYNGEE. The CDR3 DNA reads TGTGCCAGCAGCGTAGATCCGGGGTCTAACGAAAAACTGTTTTTT. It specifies CASSVDPGSNEKLFF.

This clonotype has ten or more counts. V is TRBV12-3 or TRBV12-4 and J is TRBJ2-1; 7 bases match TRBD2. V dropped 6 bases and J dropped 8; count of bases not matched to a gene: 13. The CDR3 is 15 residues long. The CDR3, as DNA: TGTGCCAGCAGCCAGGGACTACCCCCTCTGTATGAGCAGTTCTTC. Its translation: CASSQGLPPLYEQFF.

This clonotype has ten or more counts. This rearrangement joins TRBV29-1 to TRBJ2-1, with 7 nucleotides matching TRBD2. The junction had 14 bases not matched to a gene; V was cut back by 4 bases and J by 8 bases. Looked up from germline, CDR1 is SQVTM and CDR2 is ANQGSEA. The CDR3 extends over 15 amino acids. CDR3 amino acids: CSVAWARREIDEQFF. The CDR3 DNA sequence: TGCAGCGTTGCCTGGGCGCGGCGGGAGATCGATGAGCAGTTCTTC.

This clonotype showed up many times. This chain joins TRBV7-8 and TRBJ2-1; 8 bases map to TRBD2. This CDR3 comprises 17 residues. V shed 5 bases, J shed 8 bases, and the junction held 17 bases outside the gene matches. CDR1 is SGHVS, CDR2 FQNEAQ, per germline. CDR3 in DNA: TGTGCCAGCAGCACCCCAGGGACTAGGGCCTTGGGCGATGAGCAGTTCTTC. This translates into CASSTPGTRALGDEQFF.

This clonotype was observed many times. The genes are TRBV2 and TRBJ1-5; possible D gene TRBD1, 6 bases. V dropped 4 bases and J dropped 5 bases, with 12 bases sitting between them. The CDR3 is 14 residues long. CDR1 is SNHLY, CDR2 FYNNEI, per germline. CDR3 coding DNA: TGTGCCAGCAGTGGCGTCGGGGGGCATCAGCCCCAGCATTTT. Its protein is CASSGVGGHQPQHF.

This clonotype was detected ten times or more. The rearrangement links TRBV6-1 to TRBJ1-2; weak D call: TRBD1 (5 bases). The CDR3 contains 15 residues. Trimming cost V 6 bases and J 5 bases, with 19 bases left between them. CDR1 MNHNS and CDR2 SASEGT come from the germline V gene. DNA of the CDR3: TGTGCCAGCAGCCTAACCGGGACGGATATTTATGGCTACACCTTC. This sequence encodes CASSLTGTDIYGYTF.

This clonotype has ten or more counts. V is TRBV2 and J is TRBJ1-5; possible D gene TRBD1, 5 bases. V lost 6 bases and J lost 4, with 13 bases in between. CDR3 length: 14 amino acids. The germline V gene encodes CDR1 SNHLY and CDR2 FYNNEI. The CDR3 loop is CASRGGDFNQPQHF. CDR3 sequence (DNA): TGTGCCAGCAGGGGGGGGGACTTTAATCAGCCCCAGCATTTT.

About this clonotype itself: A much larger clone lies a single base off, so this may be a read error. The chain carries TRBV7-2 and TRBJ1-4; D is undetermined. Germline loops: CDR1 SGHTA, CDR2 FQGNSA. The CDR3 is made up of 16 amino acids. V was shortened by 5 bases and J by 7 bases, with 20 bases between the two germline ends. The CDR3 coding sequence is TGTGCCAGCAGCCTCAATCGCCAGGTGATTAGTGAAAAACTGTTTTTT. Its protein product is CASSLNRQVISEKLFF.

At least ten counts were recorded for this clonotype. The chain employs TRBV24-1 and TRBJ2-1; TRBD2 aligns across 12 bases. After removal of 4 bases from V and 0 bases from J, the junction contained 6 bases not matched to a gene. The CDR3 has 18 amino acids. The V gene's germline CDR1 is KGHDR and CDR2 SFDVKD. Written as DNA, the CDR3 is TGTGCCACCAGTGACCCCGGACTAGCGGGAAGCTCCTACAATGAGCAGTTCTTC. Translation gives CATSDPGLAGSSYNEQFF.

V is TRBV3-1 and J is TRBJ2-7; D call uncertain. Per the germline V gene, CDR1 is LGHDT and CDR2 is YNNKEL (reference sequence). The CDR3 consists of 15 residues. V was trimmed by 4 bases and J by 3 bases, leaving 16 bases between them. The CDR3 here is CASSLLRQRGYEQYF. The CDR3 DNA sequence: TGTGCCAGCAGCCTTTTAAGGCAGAGAGGCTACGAGCAGTACTTC.

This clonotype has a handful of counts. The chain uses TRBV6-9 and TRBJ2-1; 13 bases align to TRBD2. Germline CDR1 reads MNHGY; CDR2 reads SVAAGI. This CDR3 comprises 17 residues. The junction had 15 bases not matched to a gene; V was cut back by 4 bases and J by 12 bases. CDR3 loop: CASSSTGTSGIQVGQFF. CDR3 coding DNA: TGTGCCAGCAGTTCCACCGGGACTAGCGGGATCCAGGTGGGGCAGTTCTTC.

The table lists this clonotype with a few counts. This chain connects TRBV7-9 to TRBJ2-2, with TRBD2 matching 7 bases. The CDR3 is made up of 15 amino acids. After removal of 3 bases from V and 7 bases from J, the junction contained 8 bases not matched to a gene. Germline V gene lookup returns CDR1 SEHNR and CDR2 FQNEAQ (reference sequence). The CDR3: CASSLTSPSDGELFF. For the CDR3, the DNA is TGTGCCAGCAGCTTGACTAGCCCCTCGGACGGGGAGCTGTTTTTT.

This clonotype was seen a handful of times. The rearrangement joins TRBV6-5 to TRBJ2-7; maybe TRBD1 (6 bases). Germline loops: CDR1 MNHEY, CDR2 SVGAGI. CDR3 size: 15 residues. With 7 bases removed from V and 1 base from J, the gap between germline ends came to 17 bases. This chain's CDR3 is CASKLQSGASYEQYF. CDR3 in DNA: TGTGCCAGCAAGTTACAGTCAGGGGCGTCCTACGAGCAGTACTTC.

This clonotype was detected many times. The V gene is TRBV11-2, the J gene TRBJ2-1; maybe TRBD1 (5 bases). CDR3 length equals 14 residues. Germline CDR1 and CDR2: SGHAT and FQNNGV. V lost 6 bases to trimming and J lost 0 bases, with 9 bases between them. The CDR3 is CASRTESSYNEQFF. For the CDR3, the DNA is TGTGCCAGCAGGACAGAAAGCTCCTACAATGAGCAGTTCTTC.